The rows below give T cell receptor beta chains drawn from one sample of a study of T cell responses to AZD1222 COVID-19 vaccine. Method: immunoSEQ multiplex PCR; TCRdb's copy keeps in-frame clones and lacks some. Of fewer than 200,000 clones in the sample, 85% to 95% were seen once. The input for sequencing was peripheral blood, taken on day 0 of AZD1222 vaccination. The origin of the receptors is an adult in good health. Each CDR3 is given with its conserved first and last residue. Fields, in order: J gene, V gene, D gene, CDR3 protein, CDR3 DNA. D genes are given only for firm matches.

>TRBJ1-2|TRBV7-9|-
CASSLGSDRSLYGYTF
TGTGCCAGCAGCTTAGGAAGTGACAGGAGCTTATATGGCTACACCTTC
>TRBJ1-2|TRBV14|-
CASSQGDFQGYTF
TGTGCCAGCAGCCAGGGCGATTTCCAGGGCTACACCTTC
>TRBJ1-2|TRBV5-6|-
CASSPGHAGGYGYTF
TGTGCCAGCAGCCCCGGACACGCCGGGGGCTATGGCTACACCTTC
>TRBJ2-7|TRBV14|TRBD2
CASSQAGGVSSYEQYF
TGTGCCAGCAGCCAAGCGGGGGGTGTCAGCTCCTACGAGCAGTACTTC
>TRBJ2-3|TRBV27|TRBD2
CASAPLAGGDTQYF
TGTGCCAGCGCCCCCCTAGCGGGAGGGGATACGCAGTATTTT
>TRBJ2-2|TRBV5-1|TRBD1
CASSLTGGDTGELFF
TGCGCCAGCAGCCTGACAGGGGGCGACACCGGGGAGCTGTTTTTT
>TRBJ2-2|TRBV27|-
CASSLSQGTGELFF
TGTGCCAGCAGTTTGAGTCAGGGCACCGGGGAGCTGTTTTTT
>TRBJ1-2|TRBV4-1|-
CASSLTGYGYTF
TGCGCCAGCAGCCTAACGGGCTATGGCTACACCTTC
>TRBJ1-4|TRBV7-9|-
CASGEQGINEKLFF
TGTGCCAGCGGCGAGCAGGGGATTAATGAAAAACTGTTTTTT
>TRBJ2-3|TRBV20-1|-
CSASNRVDRDTQYF
TGCAGTGCTAGTAACAGGGTTGATAGAGATACGCAGTATTTT
>TRBJ2-7|TRBV30|TRBD1
CAWSVAGGYEQYF
TGTGCCTGGAGTGTAGCAGGGGGCTACGAGCAGTACTTC
>TRBJ2-1|TRBV19|-
CASSIDYNEQFF
TGTGCCAGTAGTATTGACTACAATGAGCAGTTCTTC
>TRBJ2-3|TRBV20-1|-
CSASSAGSTDTQYF
TGCAGTGCTAGTTCTGCGGGGAGCACAGATACGCAGTATTTT
>TRBJ1-6|TRBV5-4|-
CASSYNSGGRRSPLHF
TGTGCCAGCAGTTATAATTCGGGAGGTAGAAGGTCACCCCTCCACTTT
>TRBJ1-2|TRBV5-6|-
CASRGIRDHPGYTF
TGTGCCAGCAGGGGGATCCGGGACCACCCTGGCTACACCTTC
>TRBJ1-2|TRBV7-2|-
CASSLANPRVGGYTF
TGTGCCAGCAGCTTAGCGAACCCCAGGGTTGGAGGCTACACCTTC